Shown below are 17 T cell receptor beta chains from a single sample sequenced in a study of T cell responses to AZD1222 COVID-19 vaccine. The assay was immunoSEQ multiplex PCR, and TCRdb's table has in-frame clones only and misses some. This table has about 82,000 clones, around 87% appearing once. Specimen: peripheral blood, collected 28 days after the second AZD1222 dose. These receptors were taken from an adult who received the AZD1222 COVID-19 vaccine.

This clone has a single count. The CDR3 loop reads CASSWGSGEQYF. The CDR3 bases are TGTGCCAGCAGCTGGGGTTCCGGCGAGCAGTACTTC. This chain connects TRBV5-6 to TRBJ2-7; D remains unclear. The germline CDR1 and CDR2 sequences are SGHDT and YYEEEE. V lost 3 bases, J lost 6 bases, and 10 bases lay in between. There are 12 residues in the CDR3.

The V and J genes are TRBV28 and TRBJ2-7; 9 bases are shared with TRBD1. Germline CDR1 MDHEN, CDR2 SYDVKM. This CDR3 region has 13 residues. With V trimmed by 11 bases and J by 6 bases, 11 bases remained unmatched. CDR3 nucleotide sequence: TGTGCCTGTGCTGGGACAGGGCGGCGCGAGCAGTACTTC. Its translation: CACAGTGRREQYF.

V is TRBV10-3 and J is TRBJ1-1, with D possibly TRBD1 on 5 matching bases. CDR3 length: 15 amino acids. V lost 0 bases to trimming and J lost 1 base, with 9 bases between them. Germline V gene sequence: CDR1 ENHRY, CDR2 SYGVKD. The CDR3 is CAISESGQGNTEAFF. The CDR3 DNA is TGTGCCATCAGTGAGTCGGGGCAGGGGAACACTGAAGCTTTCTTT.

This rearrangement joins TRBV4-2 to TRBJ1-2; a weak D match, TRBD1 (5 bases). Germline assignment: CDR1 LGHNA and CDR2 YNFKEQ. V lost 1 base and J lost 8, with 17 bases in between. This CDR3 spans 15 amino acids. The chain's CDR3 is CASSQAGDGVFGYTF. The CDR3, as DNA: TGTGCCAGCAGCCAAGCTGGGGACGGGGTTTTCGGCTACACCTTC.

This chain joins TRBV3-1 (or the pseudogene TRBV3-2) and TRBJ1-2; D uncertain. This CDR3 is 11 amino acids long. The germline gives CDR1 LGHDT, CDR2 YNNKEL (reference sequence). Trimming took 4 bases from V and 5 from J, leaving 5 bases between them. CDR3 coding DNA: TGTGCCAGCAGCCTCAGATATGGCTACACCTTC. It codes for CASSLRYGYTF.

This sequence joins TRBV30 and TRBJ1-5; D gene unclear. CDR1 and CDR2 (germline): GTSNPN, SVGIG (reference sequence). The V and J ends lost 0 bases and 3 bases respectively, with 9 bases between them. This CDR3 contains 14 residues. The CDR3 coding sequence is TGTGCCTGGAGTGTTCCCGGAACCAATCAGCCCCAGCATTTT. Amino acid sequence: CAWSVPGTNQPQHF.

The CDR3 nucleotides are TGTGCCAGCAGCCGAGTGACTAGCGGGGGCTGGCAGGAGCTGTTTTTT. It yields the protein CASSRVTSGGWQELFF. V usage is TRBV3-1 (or the pseudogene TRBV3-2) and J usage is TRBJ2-2; the match to TRBD2 covers 12 bases. Germline V gene lookup returns CDR1 LGHDT and CDR2 YNNKEL (reference sequence). After removal of 4 bases from V and 10 bases from J, the junction contained 10 bases not matched to a gene. The CDR3 loop spans 16 amino acids.

CDR3 nucleotide sequence: TGCGCCAGCAGCTTCGTGGTTTCGGATACGCAGTATTTT. Its translation: CASSFVVSDTQYF. The chain recombines TRBV5-1 with TRBJ2-3; D is unclear. Germline lookup yields CDR1 SGHRS and CDR2 YFSETQ. V gave up 2 bases and J gave up 6 bases, with 10 bases separating them. The CDR3 loop spans 13 amino acids.

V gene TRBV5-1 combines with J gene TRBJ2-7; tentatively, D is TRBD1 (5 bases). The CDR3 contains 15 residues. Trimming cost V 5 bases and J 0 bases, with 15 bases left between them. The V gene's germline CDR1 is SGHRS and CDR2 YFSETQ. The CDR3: CASSLTRTPSYEQYF. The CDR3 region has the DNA TGCGCCAGCAGTTTGACGCGGACACCCTCCTACGAGCAGTACTTC.

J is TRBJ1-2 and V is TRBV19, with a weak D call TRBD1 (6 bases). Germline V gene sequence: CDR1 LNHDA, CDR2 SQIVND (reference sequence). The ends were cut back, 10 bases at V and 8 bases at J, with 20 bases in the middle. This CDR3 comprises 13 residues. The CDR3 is CATFLQGSDGYTF. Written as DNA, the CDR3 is TGTGCCACCTTTCTTCAGGGGTCGGACGGCTACACCTTC.

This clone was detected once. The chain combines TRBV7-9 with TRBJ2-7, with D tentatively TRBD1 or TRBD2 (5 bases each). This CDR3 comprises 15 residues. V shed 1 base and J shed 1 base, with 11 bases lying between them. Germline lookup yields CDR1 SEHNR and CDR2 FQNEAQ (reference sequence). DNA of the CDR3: TGTGCCAGCAGCTTAGGTGGGGACCGGTCCTACGAGCAGTACTTC. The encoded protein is CASSLGGDRSYEQYF.

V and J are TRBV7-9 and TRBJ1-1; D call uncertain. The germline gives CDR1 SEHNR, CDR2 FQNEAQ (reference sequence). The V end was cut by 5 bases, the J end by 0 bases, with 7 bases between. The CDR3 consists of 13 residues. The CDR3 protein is CASSPAVNTEAFF. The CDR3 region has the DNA TGTGCCAGCAGCCCGGCGGTGAACACTGAAGCTTTCTTT.

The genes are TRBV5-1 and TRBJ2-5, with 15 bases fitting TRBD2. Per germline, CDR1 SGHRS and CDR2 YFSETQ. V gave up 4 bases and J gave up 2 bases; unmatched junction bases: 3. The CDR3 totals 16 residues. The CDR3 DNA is TGCGCCAGCAGCACCGGGACTAGCGGGGGGCAAGAGACCCAGTACTTC. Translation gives CASSTGTSGGQETQYF.

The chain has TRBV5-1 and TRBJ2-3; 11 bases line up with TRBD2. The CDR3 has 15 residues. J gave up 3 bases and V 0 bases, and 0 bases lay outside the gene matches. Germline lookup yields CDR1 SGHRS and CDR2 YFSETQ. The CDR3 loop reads CASSLGLAGTDTQYF. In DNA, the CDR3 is TGCGCCAGCAGCTTGGGACTAGCGGGGACAGATACGCAGTATTTT.

CDR3: CSARDSLIYTF. The DNA for the CDR3 is TGCAGTGCTAGAGACAGCCTCATCTACACCTTC. The chain couples TRBV20-1 to TRBJ1-2, with D hard to call. V lost 0 bases and J 10 bases, leaving 9 bases between the germline ends. The CDR3 spans 11 residues. The germline V gene encodes CDR1 DFQATT and CDR2 SNEGSKA (reference sequence).

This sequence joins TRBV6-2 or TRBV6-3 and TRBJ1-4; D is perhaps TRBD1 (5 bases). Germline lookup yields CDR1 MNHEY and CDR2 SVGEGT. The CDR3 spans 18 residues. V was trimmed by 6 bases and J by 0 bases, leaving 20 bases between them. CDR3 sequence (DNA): TGTGCCAGCAGCCCTTATGGCCCGGGGACGGCAACTAATGAAAAACTGTTTTTT. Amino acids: CASSPYGPGTATNEKLFF.

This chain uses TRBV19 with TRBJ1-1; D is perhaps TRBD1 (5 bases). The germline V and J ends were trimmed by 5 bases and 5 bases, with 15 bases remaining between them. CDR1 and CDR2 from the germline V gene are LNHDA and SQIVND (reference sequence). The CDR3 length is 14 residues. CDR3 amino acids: CASSQRAGLTEAFF. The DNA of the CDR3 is TGTGCCAGTAGTCAGAGGGCAGGGCTAACTGAAGCTTTCTTT.